These T cell receptor beta chains were read from a single sample in a study of radiation and T cells in renal cell carcinoma. Generated by immunoSEQ multiplex PCR, the TCRdb table keeps only in-frame clones and is missing some. The data contain roughly 60,000 clones, around 80% of them seen just once; the ten biggest clones take up roughly 7%. This sample comprised blood, obtained from a patient whose treatment included radiotherapy and nephrectomy. The receptor set was obtained from a man in his fifties or sixties with renal cell carcinoma. The CDR3 runs from the conserved cysteine through the conserved F or W. The order of the fields is clone size, J gene, V gene, D gene, CDR3 DNA, CDR3 protein. The D gene is left open where the match is weak. Clone size appears in some rows only: once, few, many, or a class for an expanded clone.

- | TRBJ1-2 | TRBV2 | TRBD1 | TGTGCCAGCAGTGAGTTGCACAGGGGGCTGAGCTACACCTTC | CASSELHRGLSYTF
- | TRBJ2-7 | TRBV7-6 | - | TGTGCCAGCAGCTTAACCGCTACAGGGGAGGGGTACTTC | CASSLTATGEGYF
- | TRBJ2-7 | TRBV10-1 | - | TGCGCCAGCAGTGCCGGGACTCCGGGCACCTACGAGCAGTACTTC | CASSAGTPGTYEQYF
- | TRBJ1-4 | TRBV7-2 | - | TGTGCCAGCAGCCACCTGTCTGAAAAACTGTTTTTT | CASSHLSEKLFF
- | TRBJ1-5 | TRBV18 | - | TGTGCCAGCTCACCAACACCGATCGGGACATATTGGTCTCAGCCCCAGCATTTT | CASSPTPIGTYWSQPQHF
- | TRBJ1-5 | TRBV7-2 | - | TGTGCCAGCAGCTCTCACAGGGAACCTTCTTATAGCAATCAGCCCCAGCATTTT | CASSSHREPSYSNQPQHF
- | TRBJ2-3 | TRBV7-2 | TRBD2 | TGTGCCAGCAGCCGGAGGACTAGCGGGAGGATCGCGCAGTATTTT | CASSRRTSGRIAQYF
- | TRBJ2-5 | TRBV29-1 | TRBD2 | TGCAGCGTTGGGGGGACTAGCGGGAACCAAGAGACCCAGTACTTC | CSVGGTSGNQETQYF
once | TRBJ1-1 | TRBV5-1 | - | TGCGCCAGCAGCTTTGGGGCGTACAGCCGAGGGGTTACTGAAGCTTTCTTT | CASSFGAYSRGVTEAFF
- | TRBJ2-3 | TRBV27 | TRBD2 | TGTGCCAGCAGTCCTCGCAGCGGGGGGGCCACAGATACGCAGTATTTT | CASSPRSGGATDTQYF
- | TRBJ2-3 | TRBV7-9 | TRBD1 | TGTGCCAGCAGCCCAGGGGGGGACAGGGTAACAGATACGCAGTATTTT | CASSPGGDRVTDTQYF
- | TRBJ2-1 | TRBV5-1 | - | TGCGCCAGCAGCTTCCGACAGAACAATGAGCAGTTCTTC | CASSFRQNNEQFF
- | TRBJ2-1 | TRBV2 | - | TGTGCCAGCAGTGACCGGGGTTTCTACAATGAGCAGTTCTTC | CASSDRGFYNEQFF
- | TRBJ2-1 | TRBV7-8 | - | TGTGCCAGCAGCTTAGGGACATACAATGAGCAGTTCTTC | CASSLGTYNEQFF
few | TRBJ2-5 | TRBV21-1 | - | TGTGCCAGCAGCAGGGGGTGGCTAGCGCCCACCCAAGAGACCCAGTACTTC | CASSRGWLAPTQETQYF
few | TRBJ1-5 | TRBV18 | TRBD1 | TGTGCCAGCTCACCTCCCGGGACAGGGGACAATCAGCCCCAGCATTTT | CASSPPGTGDNQPQHF
- | TRBJ2-3 | TRBV5-1 | TRBD1 | TGCGCCAGCAGCTTAACCCCGGGACAGCTTTACACAGATACGCAGTATTTT | CASSLTPGQLYTDTQYF
few | TRBJ1-4 | TRBV28 | - | TGTGCCAGCAGTTCTAATAGGGCAAAACTGTTTTTT | CASSSNRAKLFF
- | TRBJ2-6 | TRBV7-2 | - | TGTGCCAGCAGCCCAGACCAAGCTCCGACCTCTGGGGCCAACGTCCTGACTTTC | CASSPDQAPTSGANVLTF
- | TRBJ1-1 | TRBV15 | - | TGTGCCACCAGCAGGGCAGGGGTTGAGAACACTGAAGCTTTCTTT | CATSRAGVENTEAFF
- | TRBJ2-6 | TRBV11-2 | - | TGTGCCAGCAGCTCCCTAACGGGAGTCTCTGGGGCCAACGTCCTGACTTTC | CASSSLTGVSGANVLTF
- | TRBJ2-1 | TRBV11-2 | - | TGTGCCAGCAGCTTAGCCTCCGGGCTTACTAGCAATGAGCAGTTCTTC | CASSLASGLTSNEQFF
- | TRBJ2-3 | TRBV7-9 | - | TGTGCCAGCAGCCGTTTGAGCGATACGCAGTATTTT | CASSRLSDTQYF
- | TRBJ2-4 | TRBV19 | - | TGTGCCAGTAGTATTGGGAACATTCAGTACTTC | CASSIGNIQYF
- | TRBJ1-3 | TRBV5-6 | TRBD1 | TGTGCCAGCAGCTCCCCGGGACAGGACTCTGGAAACACCATATATTTT | CASSSPGQDSGNTIYF
- | TRBJ1-4 | TRBV10-2 | TRBD1 | TGCGCCAGCAGAGATCAAAGGGGGCATGAAAAACTGTTTTTT | CASRDQRGHEKLFF
- | TRBJ1-5 | TRBV5-1 | - | TGCGCCAGCAGCTTGGATTGGAGGCCCGAAGGCAATCAGCCCCAGCATTTT | CASSLDWRPEGNQPQHF
- | TRBJ1-4 | TRBV29-1 | - | TGCAGCGTTGGGGGGCAGGGGAATAATGAAAAACTGTTTTTT | CSVGGQGNNEKLFF
- | TRBJ2-5 | TRBV2 | TRBD2 | TGTGCCAGCTACGGGACTAGCGGGGACCAAGAGACCCAGTACTTC | CASYGTSGDQETQYF
- | TRBJ2-5 | TRBV29-1 | TRBD1 | TGCAGCGCAGGACAGGGGATAGGCAAAGAGACCCAGTACTTC | CSAGQGIGKETQYF
few | TRBJ2-1 | TRBV4-1 | - | TGCGCCAGCAGCCAGGGGGGCTCCTACAATGAGCAGTTCTTC | CASSQGGSYNEQFF
- | TRBJ2-3 | TRBV19 | - | TGTGCCAGTAGTATAGACCCTGCCGGCACAGATACGCAGTATTTT | CASSIDPAGTDTQYF
once | TRBJ2-5 | TRBV11-2 | TRBD2 | TGTGCCAGCAGCGGAACTAGCGGAGGGGTAGAGACCCAGTACTTC | CASSGTSGGVETQYF
- | TRBJ1-5 | TRBV19 | - | TGTGCCAGTACCATTACGAGGGGAGACGGACTCAATCAGCCCCAGCATTTT | CASTITRGDGLNQPQHF
once | TRBJ1-5 | TRBV7-9 | TRBD1 | TGTGCCAGCAGCTTAGGCGCTTTTGGACAGGGAGGGAATCAGCCCCAGCATTTT | CASSLGAFGQGGNQPQHF
- | TRBJ2-7 | TRBV25-1 | - | TGTGCCACCGGGACTTTTCTTTCCTACGAGCAGTACTTC | CATGTFLSYEQYF
- | TRBJ2-3 | TRBV10-1 | - | TGCGCCAGCAGTGAGGGAGTTGGGGATACGCAGTATTTT | CASSEGVGDTQYF
- | TRBJ2-3 | TRBV7-2 | - | TGTGCCAGCAGCTTAGGGACAGACACAGATACGCAGTATTTT | CASSLGTDTDTQYF
- | TRBJ2-2 | TRBV6-1 | TRBD2 | TGTGCCAGCAGTGTTGAGGGACTAGCTCCCACCGGGGAGCTGTTTTTT | CASSVEGLAPTGELFF
few | TRBJ1-1 | TRBV6-6 | TRBD1 | TGTGCCAGCAGTTCCCCTTACGGACAGGGAGTCGTTGAAGCTTTCTTT | CASSSPYGQGVVEAFF
- | TRBJ2-2 | TRBV5-6 | - | TGTGCCAGCAGCCCGGGTGGCGGGGAGCTGTTTTTT | CASSPGGGELFF
- | TRBJ2-2 | TRBV5-8 | - | TGTGCCAGCAGCTTGGCCTTTGGGTGGAACACCGGGGAGCTGTTTTTT | CASSLAFGWNTGELFF
- | TRBJ2-3 | TRBV4-2 | - | TGTGCCAGCAGCCAAGCCCATCCGAGGGACGGGACTGGGCAGTATTTT | CASSQAHPRDGTGQYF
- | TRBJ2-1 | TRBV19 | TRBD2 | TGTGCCAGTAGTCCCCAGGTTAGCGGGAGCCCAAGCGGGCAGTTCTTC | CASSPQVSGSPSGQFF
- | TRBJ1-2 | TRBV11-2 | TRBD1 | TGTGCCTCACGACAGGGGGGCGGCTATGGCTACACCTTC | CASRQGGGYGYTF
- | TRBJ1-5 | TRBV18 | TRBD1 | TGTGCCAGCTCACCAACCATAACAGGGGGCGGAGTGCAGCCCCAGCATTTT | CASSPTITGGGVQPQHF
- | TRBJ1-6 | TRBV27 | - | TGTGCCAGCAGATTCAGCAATTCACCCCTCCACTTT | CASRFSNSPLHF
- | TRBJ2-5 | TRBV10-3 | - | TGTGCCATCAGTGAAGGTCAGGAGGAGACCCAGTACTTC | CAISEGQEETQYF
- | TRBJ1-2 | TRBV7-9 | TRBD1 | TGTGCCAGCAGCGCCCCACAGGGGCTGCCGAGAGGCTACACCTTC | CASSAPQGLPRGYTF
- | TRBJ2-7 | TRBV5-1 | - | TGCGCCAGCAGGTTACCCCCTTCCTACGAGCAGTACTTC | CASRLPPSYEQYF
- | TRBJ1-5 | TRBV18 | - | TGTGCCAGCTCAATAAACAATCAGCCCCAGCATTTT | CASSINNQPQHF
- | TRBJ1-1 | TRBV11-2 | - | TGTGCCAGCAGCTTGCAGACGAACACTGAAGCTTTCTTT | CASSLQTNTEAFF
- | TRBJ2-1 | TRBV10-1 | - | TGCGCCAGCAGTGAGTCACGGACAGAATACAATGAGCAGTTCTTC | CASSESRTEYNEQFF
once | TRBJ2-2 | TRBV5-1 | - | TGCGCCAGCAGCTGGGGTGGGCACACCGGGGAGCTGTTTTTT | CASSWGGHTGELFF
- | TRBJ1-1 | TRBV7-9 | - | TGTGCCAGCAGCTTAGGGGAATGGGGGGACACTGAAGCTTTCTTT | CASSLGEWGDTEAFF
- | TRBJ2-1 | TRBV5-1 | TRBD1 | TGCGCCACCAAGGAGGCAGGGGGATCCTACAATGAGCAGTTCTTC | CATKEAGGSYNEQFF
- | TRBJ2-5 | TRBV10-1 | - | TGCGCCAGCAGCGCCCAGGGGGGAGAGACCCAGTACTTC | CASSAQGGETQYF
- | TRBJ1-5 | TRBV28 | - | TGTGCCAGCAGGCGGCGCGAGCCCCAGCATTTT | CASRRREPQHF
- | TRBJ1-5 | TRBV6-1 | - | TGTGCCAGCAGTTTTCTGGGTGGTCAGCCCCAGCATTTT | CASSFLGGQPQHF
- | TRBJ2-3 | TRBV7-2 | - | TGTGCCAGCAGCTTAGCCGTGCCAGATACGCAGTATTTT | CASSLAVPDTQYF